This T cell receptor (beta chain) emerged from a study of blood T cell repertoires in COVID-19. At the level of the study: The United States, Italy and Spain provided the acute and convalescent COVID-19 samples. Sample material is recorded as cDNA or gDNA derived from T cells, B-cell-depleted T cells, or PBMCs.

The germline gives CDR1 LGHDT, CDR2 YNNKEL (reference sequence). The CDR3 has 15 amino acids. Trimming cost V 3 bases and J 3 bases; bases outside gene matches: 6. Authors' analysis steps: Quantification of nucleated cells was approximated via reference gene primer amplification. Assay used: immunoSEQ multiplex PCR; TCRdb lists only in-frame clones, some missing. That table gives V, J and clone size, and the DNA gave D and trimming. The repertoire holds tens of thousands of clones, with about 86% as singletons. This receptor was obtained from a human donor in a cohort sampled during active COVID-19. The specimen sequenced was peripheral blood. The V and J genes are TRBV3-1 (or the pseudogene TRBV3-2) and TRBJ2-5, with 8 bases lining up with TRBD1. CDR3 residues: CASSHPGQGKETQYF. The CDR3 coding sequence is TGTGCCAGCAGCCATCCCGGACAGGGTAAAGAGACCCAGTACTTC.